This TCR beta chain comes out of a study of CD8 T cells in Susac syndrome. V lost 0 bases and J lost 7; bases outside the gene matches: 8. This CDR3 contains 16 residues. Germline V gene sequence: CDR1 SGHRS, CDR2 YFSETQ. RNA totalling roughly 0.45 to 1 ug underwent reverse transcription with random hexamers. The TCR beta CDR3 was amplified by immunoSEQ multiplex PCR across 54 Vbeta, 13 Jbeta. TCRdb processed the immunoSEQ multiplex PCR reads anew with MiXCR; each CDR3 protein has one entry. The sample comprises under 350,000 distinct CDR3 sequences, roughly 94% of which are singletons, and over 0.05% rests with the top ten. TEMRA cells were FACS-enriched, with CD8+ and CD4+ T cells isolated negatively.

The chain carries TRBV5-1 and TRBJ2-1; 9 nucleotides line up with TRBD2. The specimen was CD4+ T cells from PBMCs. The TCR comes from a human donor with multiple sclerosis. The CDR3 DNA sequence: TGCGCCAGCAGCTTGGCGATTGGACTAGCGAGGAATGAGCAGTTCTTC. Its translation: CASSLAIGLARNEQFF.